This T cell receptor beta chain was documented in a study of long-term antiretroviral therapy in people with HIV. As for the study in general: The 2015 immediate-ART recommendation was preceded by the earliest samples by about a decade. Study-level points and caveats: Repertoire composition at all time points was dominated by clones that had expanded before ART. Nothing was known about ART adherence, viral resistance or changes in therapy.

Germline V gene sequence: CDR1 MNHEY, CDR2 SVGAGI. Trimming removed 6 bases at V and 0 bases at J, with 15 bases between. The CDR3 spans 15 residues. Details on this clone: Its target is not known.

The run of the v3.0 immunoSEQ assay was at survey level. Target depth was roughly 35,000-50,000 T-cell genomes per sample. Using immunoSEQ multiplex PCR, the repertoire was profiled, and TCRdb retains in-frame clones only, with some absent. The sample has 15,000 to 20,000 clones, roughly 78% seen once; the top ten hold around 6.6%. The source was unsorted PBMCs, collected at the start of antiretroviral therapy, before treatment. The source of this sequence is a man aged 18 to 30 with HIV. This chain connects TRBV6-5 to TRBJ2-7; the D gene is possibly TRBD2 (6 bases). The DNA of the CDR3 is TGTGCCAGCAGCTCTCCCAGCGGGCCCTCCTACGAGCAGTACTTC. Protein: CASSSPSGPSYEQYF.